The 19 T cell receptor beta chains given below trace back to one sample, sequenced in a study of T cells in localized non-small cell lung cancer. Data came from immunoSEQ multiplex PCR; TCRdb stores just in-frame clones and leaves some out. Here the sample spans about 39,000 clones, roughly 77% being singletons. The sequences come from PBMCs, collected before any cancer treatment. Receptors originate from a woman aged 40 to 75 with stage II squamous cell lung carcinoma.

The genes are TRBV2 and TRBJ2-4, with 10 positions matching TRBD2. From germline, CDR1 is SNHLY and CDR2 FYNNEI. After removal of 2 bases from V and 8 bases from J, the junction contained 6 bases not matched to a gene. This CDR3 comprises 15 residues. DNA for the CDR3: TGTGCCAGCAGTGAATATATAGCGGGGGGAGACATTCAGTACTTC. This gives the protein CASSEYIAGGDIQYF.

CDR3 DNA: TGTGCCAGCAGCTTATTGGGACCCGCTGAAGCTTTCTTT. Amino acid sequence: CASSLLGPAEAFF. V is TRBV7-9 and J is TRBJ1-1; tentative D call: TRBD1 (5 bases). CDR1 and CDR2 (germline): SEHNR, FQNEAQ (reference sequence). V lost 2 bases and J 6 bases, leaving 10 bases between the germline ends. The CDR3 length is 13 residues.

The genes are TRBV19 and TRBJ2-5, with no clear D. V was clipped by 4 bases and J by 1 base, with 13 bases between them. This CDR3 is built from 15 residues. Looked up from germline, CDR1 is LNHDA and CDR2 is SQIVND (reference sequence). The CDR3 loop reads CASSTLPTSQETQYF. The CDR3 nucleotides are TGTGCCAGTAGTACCCTCCCCACCAGCCAAGAGACCCAGTACTTC. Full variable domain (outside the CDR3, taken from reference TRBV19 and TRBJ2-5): DGGITQSPKYLFRKEGQNVTLSCEQNLNHDAMYWYRQDPGQGLRLIYYSQIVNDFQKGDIAEGYSVSREKKESFPLTVTSAQKNPTAFYLCASSTLPTSQETQYFGPGTRLLVL.

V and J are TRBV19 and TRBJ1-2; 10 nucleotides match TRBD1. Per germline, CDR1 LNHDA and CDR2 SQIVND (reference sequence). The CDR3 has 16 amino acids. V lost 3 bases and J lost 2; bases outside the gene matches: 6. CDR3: CASSMGQGPLNYGYTF. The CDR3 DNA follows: TGTGCCAGTAGTATGGGACAGGGGCCCCTCAACTATGGCTACACCTTC.

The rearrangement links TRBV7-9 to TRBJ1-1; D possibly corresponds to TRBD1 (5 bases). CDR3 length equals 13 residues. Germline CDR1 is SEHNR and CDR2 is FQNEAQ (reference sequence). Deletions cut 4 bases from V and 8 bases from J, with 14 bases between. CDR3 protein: CASSSRAPGEAFF. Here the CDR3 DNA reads TGTGCCAGCAGCTCCAGGGCCCCTGGGGAAGCTTTCTTT. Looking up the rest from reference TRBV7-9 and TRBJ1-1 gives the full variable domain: DTGVSQNPRHKITKRGQNVTFRCDPISEHNRLYWYRQTLGQGPEFLTYFQNEAQLEKSRLLSDRFSAERPKGSFSTLEIQRTEQGDSAMYLCASSSRAPGEAFFGQGTRLTVV.

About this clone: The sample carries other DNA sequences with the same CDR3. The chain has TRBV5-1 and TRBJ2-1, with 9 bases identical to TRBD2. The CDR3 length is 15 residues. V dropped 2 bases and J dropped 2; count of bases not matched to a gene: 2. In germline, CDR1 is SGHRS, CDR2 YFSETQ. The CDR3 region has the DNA TGCGCCAGCAGCTTAGCGGGGGGTACCTACAATGAGCAGTTCTTC. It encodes CASSLAGGTYNEQFF.

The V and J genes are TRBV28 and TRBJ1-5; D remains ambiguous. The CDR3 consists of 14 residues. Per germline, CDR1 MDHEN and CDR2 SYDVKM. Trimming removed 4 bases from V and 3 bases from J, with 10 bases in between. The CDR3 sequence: CASSSRQVNQPQHF. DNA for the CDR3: TGTGCCAGCAGTTCCCGACAAGTCAATCAGCCCCAGCATTTT.

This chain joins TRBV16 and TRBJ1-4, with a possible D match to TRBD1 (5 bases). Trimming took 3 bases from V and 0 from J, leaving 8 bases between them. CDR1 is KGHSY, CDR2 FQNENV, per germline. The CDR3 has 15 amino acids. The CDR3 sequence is CASSHGGATNEKLFF. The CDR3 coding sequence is TGTGCCAGCAGCCACGGGGGTGCAACTAATGAAAAACTGTTTTTT.

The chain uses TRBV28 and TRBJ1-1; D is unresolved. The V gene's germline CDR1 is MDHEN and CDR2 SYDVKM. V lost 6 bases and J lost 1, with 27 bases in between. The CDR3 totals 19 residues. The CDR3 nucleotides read TGTGCCAGCAGACCCCGGGCCTCGAGAATTCTTAGAGAGAACACTGAAGCTTTCTTT. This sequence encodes CASRPRASRILRENTEAFF.

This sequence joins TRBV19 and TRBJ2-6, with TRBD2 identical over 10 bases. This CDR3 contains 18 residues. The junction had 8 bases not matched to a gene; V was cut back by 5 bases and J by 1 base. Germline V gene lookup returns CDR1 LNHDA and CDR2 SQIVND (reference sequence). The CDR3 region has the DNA TGTGCCAGTAGTCGGACTAGCGGAGGGGGTTCTGGGGCCAACGTCCTGACTTTC. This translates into CASSRTSGGGSGANVLTF.

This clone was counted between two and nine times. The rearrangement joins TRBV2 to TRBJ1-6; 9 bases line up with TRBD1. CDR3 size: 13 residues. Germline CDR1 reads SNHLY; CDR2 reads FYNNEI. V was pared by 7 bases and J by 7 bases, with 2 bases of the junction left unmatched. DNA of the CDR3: TGTGCCAGCATGGGACAGGGCAATTCACCCCTCCACTTT. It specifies CASMGQGNSPLHF.

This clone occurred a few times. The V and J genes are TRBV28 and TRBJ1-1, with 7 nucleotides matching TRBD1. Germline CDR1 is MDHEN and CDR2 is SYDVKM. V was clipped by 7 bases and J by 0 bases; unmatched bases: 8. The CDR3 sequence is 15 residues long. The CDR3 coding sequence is TGTGCCAGCACGCCAGGACAGGCCATGAACACTGAAGCTTTCTTT. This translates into CASTPGQAMNTEAFF.

CDR3 DNA: TGTGCCAGCAGTCGAGTGGGCGGGAGCTCCTACAATGAGCAGTTCTTC. Its protein product is CASSRVGGSSYNEQFF. The chain has TRBV7-8 and TRBJ2-1, with 7 bases fitting TRBD2. V lost 6 bases, J lost 0 bases, and 8 bases stayed unmatched. Per the germline V gene, CDR1 is SGHVS and CDR2 is FQNEAQ. This CDR3 spans 16 amino acids.

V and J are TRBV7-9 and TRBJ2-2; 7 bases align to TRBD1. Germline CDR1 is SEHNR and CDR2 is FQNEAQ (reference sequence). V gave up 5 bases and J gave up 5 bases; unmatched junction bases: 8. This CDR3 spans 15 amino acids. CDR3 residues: CASSVQGTLTGELFF. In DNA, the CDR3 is TGTGCCAGCAGCGTACAGGGGACCCTTACCGGGGAGCTGTTTTTT.

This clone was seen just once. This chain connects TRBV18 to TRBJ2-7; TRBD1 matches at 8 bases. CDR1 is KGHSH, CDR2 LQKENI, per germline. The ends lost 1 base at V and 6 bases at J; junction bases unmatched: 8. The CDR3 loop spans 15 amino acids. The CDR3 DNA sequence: TGTGCCAGCTCACCACAGGGACAGGCTTCGGGCGAGCAGTACTTC. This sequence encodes CASSPQGQASGEQYF. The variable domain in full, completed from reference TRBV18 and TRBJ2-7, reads NAGVMQNPRHLVRRRGQEARLRCSPMKGHSHVYWYRQLPEEGLKFMVYLQKENIIDESGMPKERFSAEFPKEGPSILRIQQVVRGDSAAYFCASSPQGQASGEQYFGPGTRLTVT.

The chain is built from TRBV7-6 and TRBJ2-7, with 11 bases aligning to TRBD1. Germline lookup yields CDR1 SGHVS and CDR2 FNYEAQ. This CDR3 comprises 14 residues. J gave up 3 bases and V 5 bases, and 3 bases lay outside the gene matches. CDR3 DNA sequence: TGTGCCAGCAGCCCCGGGACAGGGGGCTACGAGCAGTACGTC. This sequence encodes CASSPGTGGYEQYV.

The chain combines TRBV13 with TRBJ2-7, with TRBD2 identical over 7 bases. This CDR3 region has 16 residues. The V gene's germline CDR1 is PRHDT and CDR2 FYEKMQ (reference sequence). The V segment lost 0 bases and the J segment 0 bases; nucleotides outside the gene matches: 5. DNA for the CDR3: TGTGCCAGCAGCTTAGGCAGCGGGAAGAGCTCCTACGAGCAGTACTTC. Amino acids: CASSLGSGKSSYEQYF.

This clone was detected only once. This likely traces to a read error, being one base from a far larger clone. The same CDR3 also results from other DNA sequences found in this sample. The CDR3, as DNA: TGCGCCAGCAGTCAGACTGAGGACAGGGGGTATCAGCCACAGCATTTT. Its translation: CASSQTEDRGYQPQHF. The rearrangement uses TRBV23-1 and TRBJ1-5; 10 bases fit TRBD1. TRBV23-1 is identified as an open reading frame with a role that is uncertain. The CDR3 spans 16 residues.

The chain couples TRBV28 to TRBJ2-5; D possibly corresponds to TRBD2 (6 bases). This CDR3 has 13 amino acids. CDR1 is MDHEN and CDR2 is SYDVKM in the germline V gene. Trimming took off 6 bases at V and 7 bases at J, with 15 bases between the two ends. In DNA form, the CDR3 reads TGTGCCAGCAGGGGGACTTCCGCCGGGACCCAGTACTTC. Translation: CASRGTSAGTQYF.